The rows below give T cell receptor beta chains drawn from one sample of a study of blood T cell repertoires in COVID-19. Sequencing used immunoSEQ multiplex PCR; TCRdb keeps in-frame clones, though not all of them. The table shows about 240,000 clones, with 80% to 85% occurring only once. The sample taken for sequencing was peripheral blood. The receptors come from a woman between 18 and 29 years old with acute or convalescent COVID-19. CDR3s include the opening cysteine and the closing phenylalanine or tryptophan. D genes are given only for firm matches. The size entry is marked missing in some rows and otherwise reads once, few, many or a size class.

d_call: TRBD2
clone_size: -
j_call: TRBJ2-1
v_call: TRBV19
cdr3_nt: TGTGCCAGTAGTTGGTCTAGCGGGACCCCCGGTGAGCAGTTCTTC
cdr3_aa: CASSWSSGTPGEQFF

d_call: TRBD1
clone_size: once
j_call: TRBJ1-5
v_call: TRBV7-8
cdr3_nt: TGTGCCAGCAGCCGAGGGACAGGGGAGGGTCAGCCCCAGCATTTT
cdr3_aa: CASSRGTGEGQPQHF

d_call: TRBD1
clone_size: -
j_call: TRBJ1-2
v_call: TRBV6-5
cdr3_nt: TGTGCCAGCAGCCCGGGACAGGCGGGCGGCTATGGCTACACCTTC
cdr3_aa: CASSPGQAGGYGYTF

d_call: -
clone_size: -
j_call: TRBJ2-1
v_call: TRBV7-6
cdr3_nt: TGTGCCAGCAGCTTAGGGACTGCCTCCTACAATGAGCAGTTCTTC
cdr3_aa: CASSLGTASYNEQFF

d_call: -
clone_size: -
j_call: TRBJ2-7
v_call: TRBV5-8
cdr3_nt: TGTGCCAGCAGCTCAGGGGTACGGACGGACGAGCAGTACTTC
cdr3_aa: CASSSGVRTDEQYF

d_call: -
clone_size: -
j_call: TRBJ2-3
v_call: TRBV7-3
cdr3_nt: TGTGCCAGCAGCTTAGGAGCGTCCACAGATACGCAGTATTTT
cdr3_aa: CASSLGASTDTQYF

d_call: TRBD2
clone_size: few
j_call: TRBJ2-2
v_call: TRBV3-1/TRBV3-2
cdr3_nt: TGTGCCAGCAGCCAAGATCTGACTAGCGGGAGCGCCGGGGAGCTGTTTTTT
cdr3_aa: CASSQDLTSGSAGELFF

d_call: TRBD2
clone_size: -
j_call: TRBJ2-1
v_call: TRBV10-2
cdr3_nt: TGCGCCAGCAGACCGGGACTAGTGACGGGTGAGCAGTTCTTC
cdr3_aa: CASRPGLVTGEQFF

d_call: TRBD1
clone_size: -
j_call: TRBJ1-1
v_call: TRBV7-9
cdr3_nt: TGTGCCAGCAGCCTCCCGGACAGGGATTACACTGAAGCTTTCTTT
cdr3_aa: CASSLPDRDYTEAFF

d_call: TRBD2
clone_size: -
j_call: TRBJ2-1
v_call: TRBV6-4
cdr3_nt: TGTGCCAGCAGCCGAGGACTAGCGGGGTACAATGAGCAGTTCTTC
cdr3_aa: CASSRGLAGYNEQFF

d_call: -
clone_size: few
j_call: TRBJ1-5
v_call: TRBV19
cdr3_nt: TGTGCCAGTCGCTACTCGGAGGGGGGGGTCAATCAGCCCCAGCATTTT
cdr3_aa: CASRYSEGGVNQPQHF

d_call: TRBD1
clone_size: -
j_call: TRBJ1-5
v_call: TRBV6-2/TRBV6-3
cdr3_nt: TGTGCCAGCAGTTACTCGGTCATACCAACAGGGGAGCCCCAGCATTTT
cdr3_aa: CASSYSVIPTGEPQHF

d_call: -
clone_size: -
j_call: TRBJ1-5
v_call: TRBV12-3/TRBV12-4
cdr3_nt: TGTGCCAGCAGTTTACGACTTAATCAGCCCCAGCATTTT
cdr3_aa: CASSLRLNQPQHF

d_call: TRBD1
clone_size: -
j_call: TRBJ2-7
v_call: TRBV3-1/TRBV3-2
cdr3_nt: TGTGCCAGCACCGAAAACGGGACAGGACTATACGAGCAGTACTTC
cdr3_aa: CASTENGTGLYEQYF

d_call: -
clone_size: -
j_call: TRBJ1-2
v_call: TRBV5-1
cdr3_nt: TGCGCCAGCAGCTTGGCCTTAAATGGCTACACCTTC
cdr3_aa: CASSLALNGYTF

d_call: TRBD2
clone_size: -
j_call: TRBJ2-7
v_call: TRBV11-2
cdr3_nt: TGTGCCAGCAGCTACGGACTAGCGGGGTCCCCCTACGAGCAGTACTTC
cdr3_aa: CASSYGLAGSPYEQYF

d_call: -
clone_size: -
j_call: TRBJ2-3
v_call: TRBV28
cdr3_nt: TGTGCCAGCAGTCCTCCCATCGGTCAGGGCACAGATACGCAGTATTTT
cdr3_aa: CASSPPIGQGTDTQYF

d_call: -
clone_size: -
j_call: TRBJ2-3
v_call: TRBV4-3
cdr3_nt: TGCGCCAGCAGCCAAGATCAAAAGAGGGATACGCAGTATTTT
cdr3_aa: CASSQDQKRDTQYF

d_call: -
clone_size: -
j_call: TRBJ2-7
v_call: TRBV7-2
cdr3_nt: TGTGCCAGCAGCCCCCCGGCTAGTTTCGAGCAGTACTTC
cdr3_aa: CASSPPASFEQYF

d_call: -
clone_size: few
j_call: TRBJ1-5
v_call: TRBV7-2
cdr3_nt: TGTGCCAGCAGCTTAGAGGGAGGCCAGCCCCAGCATTTT
cdr3_aa: CASSLEGGQPQHF

d_call: TRBD1
clone_size: -
j_call: TRBJ1-2
v_call: TRBV30
cdr3_nt: TGTGCCTGGAGCCGGGACAGGCCATATGGCTACACCTTC
cdr3_aa: CAWSRDRPYGYTF

d_call: -
clone_size: -
j_call: TRBJ1-6
v_call: TRBV28
cdr3_nt: TGTGCCAGCATGGGGGGATATAATTCACCCCTCCACTTT
cdr3_aa: CASMGGYNSPLHF

d_call: TRBD2
clone_size: many
j_call: TRBJ2-1
v_call: TRBV27
cdr3_nt: TGTGCCAGCAGTACCCCTAGCGGGAGGGCGCACAATGAGCAGTTCTTC
cdr3_aa: CASSTPSGRAHNEQFF

d_call: TRBD2
clone_size: -
j_call: TRBJ2-4
v_call: TRBV19
cdr3_nt: TGTGCCAGTAGTATTTTATATGTGGGACTAGCGGATTCCAAAAACATTCAGTACTTC
cdr3_aa: CASSILYVGLADSKNIQYF

d_call: -
clone_size: -
j_call: TRBJ2-1
v_call: TRBV19
cdr3_nt: TGTGCCAGTTCCTTCGGCTCCTACAATGAGCAGTTCTTC
cdr3_aa: CASSFGSYNEQFF

d_call: -
clone_size: -
j_call: TRBJ2-5
v_call: TRBV6-5
cdr3_nt: TGTGCCAGCAGGGCTAGCGTCATCCAAGAGACCCAGTACTTC
cdr3_aa: CASRASVIQETQYF

d_call: -
clone_size: -
j_call: TRBJ2-7
v_call: TRBV27
cdr3_nt: TGTGCCAGCAGTTTACGACAGAACTACGAGCAGTACTTC
cdr3_aa: CASSLRQNYEQYF

d_call: TRBD2
clone_size: -
j_call: TRBJ2-1
v_call: TRBV11-2
cdr3_nt: TGTGCCAGCAGCGACCCGGGACTAGCGGGATCAAAGTTCTTC
cdr3_aa: CASSDPGLAGSKFF

d_call: -
clone_size: many
j_call: TRBJ2-7
v_call: TRBV29-1
cdr3_nt: TGCAGCGTTGAATCTCGCAGGGGAAGCTCCTACGAGCAGTACTTC
cdr3_aa: CSVESRRGSSYEQYF

d_call: TRBD2
clone_size: -
j_call: TRBJ2-3
v_call: TRBV5-1
cdr3_nt: TGCGCCAGCAGAAATAGCGGGACCGAGTCAGATACGCAGTATTTT
cdr3_aa: CASRNSGTESDTQYF

d_call: -
clone_size: -
j_call: TRBJ1-4
v_call: TRBV11-2
cdr3_nt: TGTGCCAGCAGCTTAGGGGATCCGGGGGGAAAACTGTTTTTT
cdr3_aa: CASSLGDPGGKLFF

d_call: -
clone_size: -
j_call: TRBJ1-2
v_call: TRBV27
cdr3_nt: TGTGCCAGCAGTTCCTACCCCGACACAGTCGGCTATGGCTACACCTTC
cdr3_aa: CASSSYPDTVGYGYTF

d_call: -
clone_size: -
j_call: TRBJ1-4
v_call: TRBV6-5
cdr3_nt: TGTGCCAGCAGTTACTCTCGTGGGAGCGGGTTTGAAAAACTGTTTTTT
cdr3_aa: CASSYSRGSGFEKLFF

d_call: TRBD2
clone_size: few
j_call: TRBJ2-2
v_call: TRBV4-3
cdr3_nt: TGCGCCAGCAGCCCATCTAGCGGGATGGGGGAGCTGTTTTTT
cdr3_aa: CASSPSSGMGELFF